Shown below are 14 T cell receptor beta chains from a single sample sequenced in a study of healthy donors' naive CD4 and CD8 T cells. Each TCR library used around 540 ng of total RNA and a linear amplification protocol. TCRdb re-called the reads with MiXCR, one entry per CDR3 protein. The sample includes 150,000 to 200,000 distinct CDR3 sequences, 65% to 75% of them seen just once. The sequenced sample was naive CD4+ and CD8+ T cells sorted from blood, pooled from several donors. Every receptor here comes from a pool of human donors in good health; the sample pools cells from several healthy donors.

This clonotype was found a few times. The V gene is TRBV29-1, the J gene TRBJ2-7; a weak D match, TRBD1 (5 bases). Between the trimmed V and J ends, which lost 2 bases and 1 base, there was a span of 6 bases. The CDR3 has 12 residues. CDR1 is SQVTM and CDR2 is ANQGSEA in the germline V gene. The CDR3 DNA reads TGCAGCGTTGAAAGGGGATCCTACGAGCAGTACTTC. Protein product: CSVERGSYEQYF.

The chain couples TRBV19 to TRBJ1-1; TRBD1 aligns across 7 bases. The J segment lost 0 bases and the V segment lost 5 bases, leaving 3 bases of the junction unmatched. Germline V gene data show CDR1 as LNHDA and CDR2 as SQIVND (reference sequence). The CDR3 contains 14 residues. CDR3 loop: CASSDRDLNTEAFF. The CDR3 DNA reads as TGTGCCAGTAGTGACAGGGATTTGAACACTGAAGCTTTCTTT.

The chain carries TRBV19 and TRBJ2-7; TRBD2 agrees at 7 bases. This CDR3 has 13 amino acids. From germline, CDR1 is LNHDA and CDR2 SQIVND (reference sequence). Trimming removed 7 bases from V and 2 bases from J; junction bases left unmatched: 5. The CDR3 loop reads CASMSGVTYEQYF. CDR3 DNA: TGTGCCAGTATGAGCGGGGTAACCTACGAGCAGTACTTC.

The chain links TRBV19 to TRBJ2-1; the match to TRBD2 covers 9 bases. This CDR3 is 15 amino acids long. V gave up 7 bases and J gave up 3 bases; unmatched junction bases: 7. Germline V lookup: CDR1 LNHDA, CDR2 SQIVND (reference sequence). This CDR3 is CASTQGSGGYNEQFF. The CDR3 DNA reads as TGTGCCAGTACCCAGGGTAGCGGGGGCTACAATGAGCAGTTCTTC.

This sequence joins TRBV4-3 and TRBJ2-7, with D perhaps being TRBD1 or TRBD2 (5 bases each). CDR1 LGHNA and CDR2 YSLEER come from the germline V gene. The CDR3 runs 18 residues. Between the trimmed V and J ends, which lost 0 bases and 2 bases, there was a span of 20 bases. The CDR3 loop reads CASSQEKALGDLTYEQYF. In DNA form, the CDR3 reads TGCGCCAGCAGCCAAGAGAAGGCGTTGGGGGATCTTACCTACGAGCAGTACTTC.

The chain couples TRBV4-3 to TRBJ2-1, with 10 bases aligning to TRBD2. Germline V gene sequence: CDR1 LGHNA, CDR2 YSLEER. Trimming took 2 bases from V and 7 from J; bases not matched to a gene: 5. CDR3 size: 15 residues. The CDR3 region has the DNA TGCGCCAGCAGCCAAACTAGCGGGATGGGGAATGAGCAGTTCTTC. Protein product: CASSQTSGMGNEQFF.

The chain is built from TRBV6-5 and TRBJ1-5, with D unresolved. The V end was cut by 6 bases, the J end by 2 bases, with 8 bases between. Germline V gene sequence: CDR1 MNHEY, CDR2 SVGAGI. This CDR3 is built from 13 residues. CDR3 DNA: TGTGCCAGCAGACCCCCGGGCAATCAGCCCCAGCATTTT. It encodes CASRPPGNQPQHF.

V is TRBV27 and J is TRBJ2-7; the D gene is possibly TRBD2 (6 bases). The CDR3 is made up of 14 amino acids. V was cut by 3 bases and J by 4 bases, with 13 bases left in between. CDR1 is MNHEY, CDR2 SMNVEV, per germline (reference sequence). DNA of the CDR3: TGTGCCAGCAGTTTGGGGGACTGGGGTTACGAGCAGTACTTC. Protein product: CASSLGDWGYEQYF.

J is TRBJ1-2 and V is TRBV29-1; TRBD1 agrees at 9 bases. Germline V gene data show CDR1 as SQVTM and CDR2 as ANQGSEA. With V trimmed by 4 bases and J by 8 bases, 5 bases remained unmatched. The CDR3 is 12 amino acids. The CDR3 DNA sequence: TGCAGCGTTGTACAGGGGGCAGGGGGCTACACCTTC. It is translated as CSVVQGAGGYTF.

The chain couples TRBV30 to TRBJ1-5; D is unclear. The CDR3 has 14 residues. Germline CDR1 reads GTSNPN; CDR2 reads SVGIG (reference sequence). V lost 2 bases, J lost 3 bases, and 11 bases lay in between. Here the CDR3 reads CAWSITAINQPQHF. CDR3 nucleotides: TGTGCCTGGAGTATTACAGCAATCAATCAGCCCCAGCATTTT.

In this sample, this clonotype turned up once. V and J are TRBV6-2 or TRBV6-3 and TRBJ2-1, with 11 bases aligning to TRBD1. In germline, CDR1 is MNHEY, CDR2 SVGEGT. The CDR3 is made up of 16 amino acids. V was pared by 6 bases and J by 4 bases, with 8 bases of the junction left unmatched. Here the CDR3 reads CASRLTGTGGYNEQFF. Written as DNA, the CDR3 is TGTGCCAGCAGACTGACCGGGACAGGGGGGTACAATGAGCAGTTCTTC.

The chain has TRBV19 and TRBJ1-1; a weak D match, TRBD1 (6 bases). CDR1 and CDR2 (germline): LNHDA, SQIVND (reference sequence). CDR3 length: 14 amino acids. The V end lost 5 bases, the J end lost 5 bases, and 15 bases lay between the germline ends. In DNA, the CDR3 is TGTGCCAGTAGTGGGGGGGCGTTCTGGACTGAAGCTTTCTTT. It yields the protein CASSGGAFWTEAFF.

The chain has TRBV6-5 and TRBJ2-1, with TRBD2 matching over 11 bases. The CDR3 spans 17 residues. Looked up from germline, CDR1 is MNHEY and CDR2 is SVGAGI. V dropped 2 bases and J dropped 6; count of bases not matched to a gene: 9. Written as DNA, the CDR3 is TGTGCCAGCAGTTACGACGGGACTAGCGGTCCGCCCAATGAGCAGTTCTTC. It yields the protein CASSYDGTSGPPNEQFF.

V and J are TRBV29-1 and TRBJ1-2, with no clear D. The germline V gene encodes CDR1 SQVTM and CDR2 ANQGSEA. The V gene lost 7 bases and the J gene lost 7 bases, with 16 bases spanning the gap. CDR3 length equals 12 residues. CDR3 sequence: CSAYGPGRGYTF. The DNA of the CDR3 is TGCAGCGCCTATGGACCCGGACGTGGCTACACCTTC. Complete variable domain (other parts from reference TRBV29-1 and TRBJ1-2): SAVISQKPSRDICQRGTSLTIQCQVDSQVTMMFWYRQQPGQSLTLIATANQGSEATYESGFVIDKFPISRPNLTFSTLTVSNMSPEDSSIYLCSAYGPGRGYTFGSGTRLTVV.